Listed below are T cell receptor beta chains from one sample, sequenced in a study of Ad26.COV2.S vaccination and SARS-CoV-2 variants. Generated by immunoSEQ multiplex PCR, the TCRdb table keeps only in-frame clones and is missing some. The data contain hundreds of thousands of clones, around 87% of them singletons. Sequences were derived from peripheral blood, sampled in a trial of Ad26.COV2.S vaccine versus placebo. These receptors were obtained from a person between 18 and 65 years old who received the Ad26.COV2.S COVID-19 vaccine or a placebo. Both conserved end residues are part of each CDR3. A D gene is named only where the DNA matches it firmly. For some rows the clone size is stated as once, few or many, or as a class when expanded; others skip it.

>TRBV5-1|NA|NA|TRBJ2-3
CASSLEGGPRKWYF
TGCGCCAGCAGTTTGGAGGGGGGACCCCGAAAGTGGTATTTT
>TRBV10-3|TRBD1|once|TRBJ1-1
CATWGTGADTEAFF
TGTGCCACCTGGGGCACAGGGGCGGACACTGAAGCTTTCTTT
>TRBV27|TRBD1|NA|TRBJ2-7
CASSFSSGTGVAEQYF
TGTGCCAGCAGTTTTAGCTCCGGGACAGGGGTCGCCGAGCAGTACTTC
>TRBV6-1|TRBD1|NA|TRBJ1-2
CASSEVGTGPWNGYTF
TGTGCCAGCAGTGAAGTCGGGACAGGACCCTGGAATGGCTACACCTTC
>TRBV4-2|NA|NA|TRBJ1-1
CASSHPKGEAFF
TGTGCCAGCAGCCACCCCAAGGGTGAAGCTTTCTTT
>TRBV3-1/TRBV3-2|NA|once|TRBJ2-7
CASSQGTTSEQYF
TGTGCCAGCAGCCAAGGGACGACGAGCGAGCAGTACTTC
>TRBV6-2/TRBV6-3|NA|NA|TRBJ2-5
CASSYAGSQRETQYF
TGTGCCAGCAGTTACGCCGGGAGTCAGAGAGAGACCCAGTACTTC
>TRBV5-1|TRBD1|NA|TRBJ2-1
CASSEGADEQFF
TGCGCCAGCAGTGAGGGGGCGGATGAGCAGTTCTTC
>TRBV7-9|NA|NA|TRBJ2-2
CASSAVEYTGELFF
TGTGCCAGCAGCGCAGTGGAGTACACCGGGGAGCTGTTTTTT
>TRBV7-3|NA|NA|TRBJ2-2
CASSLNGAGGELFF
TGTGCCAGCAGCTTAAATGGGGCTGGCGGGGAGCTGTTTTTT
>TRBV7-9|NA|NA|TRBJ1-5
CASSPGSGGFNQPQHF
TGTGCCAGCAGCCCCGGTTCGGGGGGCTTTAATCAGCCCCAGCATTTT
>TRBV12-3/TRBV12-4|NA|NA|TRBJ1-1
CASSLAPGTEAFF
TGTGCCAGCAGTTTAGCCCCGGGGACTGAAGCTTTCTTT
>TRBV6-5|NA|NA|TRBJ2-7
CASSSSRGVYEQYF
TGTGCCAGCAGTAGTTCCAGGGGGGTCTACGAGCAGTACTTC
>TRBV13|NA|NA|TRBJ2-1
CASSLSKFSGSSYNEQFF
TGTGCCAGCAGCTTAAGTAAGTTTAGCGGCAGCTCCTACAATGAGCAGTTCTTC
>TRBV6-5|NA|once|TRBJ2-7
CASSPGPSQSYEQYF
TGTGCCAGCAGTCCAGGGCCTAGCCAGTCCTACGAGCAGTACTTC
>TRBV7-9|NA|once|TRBJ1-1
CASSSKTYMNTEAFF
TGTGCCAGCAGCTCAAAGACCTACATGAACACTGAAGCTTTCTTT
>TRBV12-5|TRBD1|NA|TRBJ2-1
CASGFTGGSYNEQFF
TGTGCTAGTGGTTTCACAGGGGGCTCCTACAATGAGCAGTTCTTC
>TRBV6-2/TRBV6-3|NA|NA|TRBJ1-1
CASSEDRAEAFF
TGTGCCAGCAGTGAGGACAGAGCTGAAGCTTTCTTT
>TRBV6-6|TRBD2|NA|TRBJ2-5
CASSLGLAGGQETQYF
TGTGCCAGCAGTCTCGGACTAGCGGGGGGCCAAGAGACCCAGTACTTC
>TRBV4-3|NA|NA|TRBJ2-7
CASSQATLREQYF
TGCGCCAGCAGCCAAGCCACCCTCCGGGAGCAGTACTTC
>TRBV6-2/TRBV6-3|TRBD2|NA|TRBJ2-1
CASSYSGGAFDEQFF
TGTGCCAGCAGTTACAGCGGGGGGGCCTTTGATGAGCAGTTCTTC
>TRBV11-3|TRBD1|NA|TRBJ2-5
CASSPTQGAGETQYF
TGTGCCAGCAGCCCCACACAGGGGGCTGGAGAGACCCAGTACTTC
>TRBV6-2/TRBV6-3|NA|NA|TRBJ1-1
CASSAGAVGEAFF
TGTGCCAGCAGCGCCGGGGCCGTGGGTGAAGCTTTCTTT
>TRBV30|NA|NA|TRBJ2-2
CAWSETVRTGELFF
TGTGCCTGGAGCGAAACTGTCCGGACCGGGGAGCTGTTTTTT
>TRBV7-9|TRBD1|NA|TRBJ1-2
CASSLERGRFYGYTF
TGTGCCAGCAGCTTAGAGAGGGGGCGCTTCTATGGCTACACCTTC
>TRBV5-1|TRBD2|NA|TRBJ2-1
CASSRSGGDYNEQFF
TGCGCCAGCAGCCGGAGCGGGGGGGATTACAATGAGCAGTTCTTC
>TRBV7-8|TRBD1|NA|TRBJ2-7
CASSWRGQVWEQYF
TGTGCCAGCAGCTGGAGGGGACAGGTCTGGGAGCAGTACTTC
>TRBV28|TRBD2|NA|TRBJ2-1
CASSYGGRLLAGESEEQFF
TGTGCCAGCAGTTATGGGGGAAGATTACTAGCGGGGGAATCGGAGGAGCAGTTCTTC
>TRBV10-2|NA|NA|TRBJ2-1
CASSVSKNEQFF
TGCGCCAGCAGTGTCAGTAAAAATGAGCAGTTCTTC
>TRBV5-1|NA|NA|TRBJ1-1
CASSIQPANTEAFF
TGCGCCAGCAGCATACAGCCCGCGAACACTGAAGCTTTCTTT
>TRBV3-1/TRBV3-2|NA|NA|TRBJ1-1
CASSLLHGEGTTEAFF
TGTGCCAGCAGCCTTCTCCACGGGGAGGGGACCACTGAAGCTTTCTTT
>TRBV11-2|TRBD1|NA|TRBJ1-2
CASSLQGLYGYTF
TGTGCCAGCAGTCTACAGGGGTTGTATGGCTACACCTTC
>TRBV6-2/TRBV6-3|TRBD1|NA|TRBJ1-2
CASSLSAGGAYGYTF
TGTGCCAGCAGTCTCAGTGCAGGGGGAGCCTATGGCTACACCTTC
>TRBV30|NA|few|TRBJ2-2
CAWWGKKGIGELFF
TGTGCCTGGTGGGGGAAGAAGGGAATCGGGGAGCTGTTTTTT
>TRBV4-3|TRBD1|NA|TRBJ2-5
CASSAGTGVETQYF
TGCGCCAGCAGCGCCGGGACAGGGGTAGAGACCCAGTACTTC
>TRBV18|NA|few|TRBJ1-6
CASSHAGDGRHTGNSPLHF
TGTGCCAGCTCACATGCCGGGGACGGCCGCCACACGGGGAATTCACCCCTCCACTTT
>TRBV6-5|NA|NA|TRBJ1-4
CASSFKEGEKLFF
TGTGCCAGCAGTTTTAAGGAAGGTGAAAAACTGTTTTTT
>TRBV7-8|NA|NA|TRBJ2-1
CASSFRSEQFF
TGTGCCAGCAGCTTTAGATCCGAGCAGTTCTTC
>TRBV10-3|NA|NA|TRBJ1-1
CAISGSGGLNTEAFF
TGTGCCATCAGTGGTAGTGGGGGTTTGAACACTGAAGCTTTCTTT
>TRBV18|NA|NA|TRBJ2-7
CASSPGNYEQYF
TGTGCCAGCTCACCAGGGAACTACGAGCAGTACTTC
>TRBV20-1|NA|NA|TRBJ2-7
CSANINAEQYF
TGCAGTGCTAACATAAATGCCGAGCAGTACTTC
>TRBV20-1|TRBD2|NA|TRBJ2-2
CSASHGRGGPGELFF
TGCAGTGCTAGTCACGGGCGGGGGGGCCCCGGGGAGCTGTTTTTT
>TRBV5-4|NA|NA|TRBJ2-3
CASSLGRQASTDTQYF
TGTGCCAGCAGCTTGGGAAGGCAGGCTAGCACAGATACGCAGTATTTT
>TRBV4-2|NA|NA|TRBJ2-2
CASSQSWQHTGELFF
TGTGCCAGCAGCCAAAGTTGGCAGCACACCGGGGAGCTGTTTTTT
>TRBV6-5|NA|NA|TRBJ2-1
CASSYEAGHNEQFF
TGTGCCAGCAGTTACGAGGCGGGACACAATGAGCAGTTCTTC